This record concerns one TCR beta chain sequence. What it binds is not known. The entry originates in a study of long-term antiretroviral therapy in people with HIV. Study details: About a decade before 2015, the earliest samples were taken when ART was typically delayed.

Findings and limits, study-wide: The repertoire was dominated at all time points by clones expanded before ART. Repertoires looked antigen-experienced, with only a slight naive shift after ART. Post-treatment diversity went higher with ART but stayed below transplant donor controls.

The CDR3 spans 14 residues. The junction had 3 bases not matched to a gene; V was cut back by 2 bases and J by 3 bases. Germline CDR1 GTSNPN, CDR2 SVGIG (reference sequence). Version v3.0 of the immunoSEQ assay was performed at survey level. Generated by immunoSEQ multiplex PCR, the TCRdb table keeps only in-frame clones and is missing some. The data contain about 35,000 clones, more than 60% of them singletons. This clonotype originated in a woman aged 45-65 years with HIV. The chain is built from TRBV30 and TRBJ1-1; 10 positions match TRBD1. Specimen: unsorted PBMCs, collected 2 years after starting antiretroviral therapy. The CDR3 region has the DNA TGTGCCTGGAGTTCCGGACAGGGGGACACTGAAGCTTTCTTT. It codes for CAWSSGQGDTEAFF.